These 11 T cell receptor beta chains were sequenced from one sample in a study of human T cells and chemical hapten exposure (dated by TCRdb to about 2021). Read against the paper, the sample's time point label means: patch test 1, 2 weeks after DPC sensitization. The label giving this sample's treatment or condition can be read as: therapeutic diphenylcyclopropenone sensitization with weekly scalp DPC. Library method: RACE. The listed sequencing device is NextSeq 500. TCRdb reanalyzed the raw reads on its own, using fastp at Q25 for trimming and MiXCR for clone calling, and kept in-frame beta chains. All rows with the same CDR3 protein become a single entry with the most common DNA and genes. The sample yields roughly 74,000 distinct CDR3 sequences; around 30% were counted once. The ten largest account for about 10% of the sample. Sequenced here: whole blood, sampled in connection with sensitization to the hapten diphenylcyclopropenone (DPC). The receptors were sampled from a middle-aged man with alopecia areata. Some clones in this sample may be carry-over from other donors' samples.

This rearrangement joins TRBV7-2 to TRBJ2-7, with 9 bases fitting TRBD1. This CDR3 region has 17 residues. V lost 1 base, J lost 0 bases, and 7 bases stayed unmatched. Per germline, CDR1 SGHTA and CDR2 FQGNSA. This chain's CDR3 is CASSLGRPGQGSYEQYF. The CDR3 bases are TGTGCCAGCAGCTTAGGGAGACCGGGACAGGGCTCCTACGAGCAGTACTTC.

This clonotype turned up a few times. The genes are TRBV28 and TRBJ1-1; D is uncertain. V gave up 3 bases and J gave up 5 bases, with 10 bases separating them. Germline V gene lookup returns CDR1 MDHEN and CDR2 SYDVKM. The CDR3 runs to 13 residues. The chain's CDR3 is CASSFGRSTEAFF. Written as DNA, the CDR3 is TGTGCCAGCAGTTTCGGACGGAGTACTGAAGCTTTCTTT.

The CDR3 coding sequence is TGTGCCAGCAGTTTGAGGGCAGGGATATCCTACGAGCAGTACTTC. Protein: CASSLRAGISYEQYF. The rearrangement joins TRBV12-3 or TRBV12-4 to TRBJ2-7, with D perhaps TRBD1 or TRBD2 (5 bases each). The CDR3 contains 15 residues. The ends were cut back, 3 bases at V and 1 base at J, with 13 bases in the middle.

The rearrangement uses TRBV6-6 and TRBJ2-7, with 9 bases lining up with TRBD1. Germline V lookup: CDR1 MNHNY, CDR2 SVGAGI (reference sequence). The V and J ends lost 5 bases and 4 bases, in that order; junction bases with no gene match: 9. CDR3 size: 15 residues. CDR3 DNA sequence: TGTGCCAGCAGTGGTGAACAGGGGGCGGGTTACGAGCAGTACTTC. Encoded protein: CASSGEQGAGYEQYF.

This chain connects TRBV14 to TRBJ2-3; TRBD2 aligns across 11 bases. Germline V gene lookup returns CDR1 SGHDN and CDR2 FVKESK. V was pared by 0 bases and J by 10 bases, with 6 bases of the junction left unmatched. The length of the CDR3 is 15 residues. The CDR3 loop reads CASSQDLTSGSSQYF. CDR3 sequence (DNA): TGTGCCAGCAGCCAAGATCTTACTAGCGGGAGTTCGCAGTATTTT.

This clonotype was counted a few times. The V and J genes are TRBV24-1 and TRBJ2-3, with D unclear. Germline lookup yields CDR1 KGHDR and CDR2 SFDVKD. Trimming left V 1 base short and J 0 bases short, with 10 bases between. The CDR3 extends over 16 amino acids. Here the CDR3 DNA reads TGTGCCACCAGTGATTTCAGCACCTCGAGCACAGATACGCAGTATTTT. It encodes CATSDFSTSSTDTQYF.

The chain couples TRBV7-3 to TRBJ2-1, with TRBD2 matching over 9 bases. There are 17 residues in the CDR3. The J segment lost 2 bases and the V segment lost 1 base, leaving 6 bases of the junction unmatched. Per the germline V gene, CDR1 is SGHTA and CDR2 is FQGTGA. The CDR3 nucleotides read TGTGCCAGCAGCTTAAGTGCGACTAGCGGACCCTACAATGAGCAGTTCTTC. Translation: CASSLSATSGPYNEQFF.

This chain connects TRBV20-1 to TRBJ2-1, with unresolved D. CDR3 length equals 15 residues. Trimming removed 6 bases at V and 4 bases at J, with 19 bases between. Germline V gene sequence: CDR1 DFQATT, CDR2 SNEGSKA (reference sequence). CDR3 sequence reads: CSATPLRIAYNEQFF. The CDR3 bases are TGCAGTGCCACCCCCTTGAGGATTGCATACAATGAGCAGTTCTTC.

The V and J genes are TRBV7-2 and TRBJ2-1; weak D call: TRBD1 (5 bases). CDR3 length: 14 residues. Germline V gene sequence: CDR1 SGHTA, CDR2 FQGNSA. The ends were cut back, 4 bases at V and 3 bases at J, with 10 bases in the middle. CDR3 in amino acids: CASSSLDIYNEQFF. CDR3 in DNA: TGTGCCAGCAGCTCTTTGGACATCTACAATGAGCAGTTCTTC.

This clonotype has a handful of counts. The genes are TRBV9 and TRBJ2-7; TRBD2 agrees at 11 bases. With 3 bases clipped from V and 6 bases from J, the junction kept 11 bases outside the gene matches. This CDR3 is built from 16 residues. Germline V gene sequence: CDR1 SGDLS, CDR2 YYNGEE. The CDR3 loop reads CASSAGGLAGGGEQYF. CDR3 DNA: TGTGCCAGCAGCGCGGGGGGGCTAGCGGGAGGCGGCGAGCAGTACTTC.

This clonotype was found a few times. The chain uses TRBV29-1 and TRBJ2-1, with 8 bases that match TRBD1. CDR3 length: 14 amino acids. Germline V gives CDR1 SQVTM, CDR2 ANQGSEA. J was trimmed by 1 base and V by 7 bases; bases with no gene match: 6. The CDR3 spells CSAGDRPSYNEQFF. CDR3 nucleotide sequence: TGCAGCGCCGGGGACAGGCCGTCCTACAATGAGCAGTTCTTC.